This T cell receptor (beta chain) was observed in a study of shared clonotypes between healthy human individuals (TCRdb year 2020). With respect to the entire study: Two women and three men aged 18 to 49 years were included in the cohort. Leukapheresis yielded between about 0.85 and 10 billion PBMCs per donor. For each donor, three plates each were used for CD4 naive and CD4 memory, two plates were used for CD8 naive, and one plate was used for CD8 memory. To increase sequencing depth and limit assay-specific biases, different laboratories used diverse techniques to prepare libraries and sequence TCR repertoires. To estimate repertoire size and how much clonotype sharing occurs between individuals, the study deeply sequenced the blood TCR repertoires of about five healthy adults.

CD8 naive samples were obtained by positive selection for CCR7 among CD45RO-negative cells, yielding a CD45RA+CCR7+ population from which TemRA cells were excluded. The donors were healthy, HIV-negative adults with no recently reported acute infections or vaccinations. Every donor was a Caucasian adult living in Nashville, Tennessee, USA. Blood was collected by leukapheresis, and PBMCs were isolated by Ficoll-Histopaque density gradient centrifugation and then cryopreserved in liquid nitrogen vapor phase. Analytical flow cytometry was used to check the purity and quantity of every magnetically sorted T cell population. From each sorted fraction, genomic DNA was isolated and quantified by UV absorbance on a Nanodrop 2000c. Concerning this clone: Its specific antigen is unknown. Base qualities are not recorded, but no much larger clone differs from it by a single base.

Overall results and qualifications from the work: Rarefaction of sorted-subset datasets indicated incomplete sequencing despite the large sequencing depth. Naive subsets generally had larger estimated clonotype richness than memory subsets did. When a handful of donors were compared, the shared fraction of clonotypes was around 5% for naive CD4, 3.5% to 4% for naive CD8, 2.3% for memory CD4, and 0.35% to 0.5% for memory CD8. Pairwise subsampling indicated that sequencing depth was expected to affect the degree of clonotype sharing among donors. Clonotypes shared by all four sorted-subset donors showed higher generation probabilities than non-shared clonotypes. Sampling was restricted to blood, and TCR repertoires in tissues likely differ from the TCR repertoires found in blood. The small number of donors limited the genetic and exposure-history diversity represented.

CDR1 and CDR2 are drawn from the germline V gene: SQVTM, ANQGSEA. The CDR3 starts with the cysteine, ends with the phenylalanine, and has 12 residues. This entry keeps only the CDR3 DNA: 36 bases, framed from base 1. Relative to germline, V is 5 bases shorter and J is 3 bases shorter, with 10 bases between their ends. TCR CDR3 regions were amplified from genomic DNA by multiplex PCR using the deep immunoSEQ assay. For each cell subset, the extracted genomic DNA was distributed evenly across all wells of several immunoSEQ 96-well plates, and each plate served as one replicate. For sorted subsets, approximately 200 ng of genomic DNA, equivalent to 25,000 to 35,000 T cell genomes, went into each replicate PCR. Purified libraries were quantified with a Qubit 3.0 fluorometer, sized on a Bioanalyzer 2100, and re-quantified with the KAPA Library Quantification kit. A separate single-read 150-cycle Illumina NextSeq 550 flow cell was used to sequence each immunoSEQ 96-well plate. The authors processed their data as follows. Because the immunoSEQ output included only junctional sequences and no quality scores, the filtering could not be the same as the filtering used for full-length reads. To assign V/J genes and CDR3, sequences were annotated using PyIR, a Python wrapper for IgBLAST v1.9, with IMGT germline references. Reads with weak V/J assignments (E-value above 1e-6), missing CDR3, stop codons, out-of-frame junctions, or ambiguous translated residues were removed. A V3J clonotype was defined by an identical inferred V gene, J gene, and CDR3 amino acid sequence. Percentage overlap between repertoires was calculated by dividing the number of shared unique clonotypes by the size of the smaller repertoire. RTK rarefaction, the Chao1 estimator, and Recon v2.1 estimates of unobserved clonotypes were used to assess repertoire richness. OLGA was used to compute generation probabilities for all TCRbeta clonotypes that the gDNA method yielded from a few donors. Drawn from immuneACCESS, this table holds only the in-frame rearrangements with V and J called that TCRdb kept. Clones are partly lost; checked studies trace under half to an unresolved V gene and leave the rest unexplained. V, J and clone size are taken as reported in that table, and D and trimming were inferred from the DNA itself. Recorded for this sample are around 2,100,000 clones; 85% to 95% of them occurred a single time. The top ten hold roughly 1% of the sample.

The TCR was taken from a man younger than 35 in good health. Recombination joined TRBV29-1 with TRBJ1-2; the D gene lacks a confident call. Sequenced input: naive CD8+ T cells sorted from blood. The intended sense of this specimen's cell subset or site label: CD45RA+CCR7+. The CDR3 region reads CSVIQDHYGYTF. The nucleotide sequence reads TGCAGCGTTATTCAGGATCACTATGGCTACACCTTC.